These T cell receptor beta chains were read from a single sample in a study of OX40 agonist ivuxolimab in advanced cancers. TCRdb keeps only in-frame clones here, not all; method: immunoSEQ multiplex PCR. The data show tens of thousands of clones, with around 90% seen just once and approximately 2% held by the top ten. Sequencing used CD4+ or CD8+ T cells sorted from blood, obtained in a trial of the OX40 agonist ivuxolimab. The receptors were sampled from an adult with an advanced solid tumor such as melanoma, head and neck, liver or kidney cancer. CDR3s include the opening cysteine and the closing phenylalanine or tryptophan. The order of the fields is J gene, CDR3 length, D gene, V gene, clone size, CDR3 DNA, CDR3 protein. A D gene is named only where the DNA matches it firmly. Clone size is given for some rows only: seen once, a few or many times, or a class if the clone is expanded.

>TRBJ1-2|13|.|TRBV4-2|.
TGTGCCAGCAGCCAAGACACCCGTGATGGCTACACCTTC
CASSQDTRDGYTF
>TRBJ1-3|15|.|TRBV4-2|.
TGTGCCAGCAGCCAAGGATGGGATGCTGGAAACACCATATATTTT
CASSQGWDAGNTIYF
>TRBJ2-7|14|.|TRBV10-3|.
TGTGCCATCAGTGGGGCAGCCAGCTCCTACGAGCAGTACTTC
CAISGAASSYEQYF
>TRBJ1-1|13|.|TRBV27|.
TGTGCCAGCAAAACAGGGCAGAACACTGAAGCTTTCTTT
CASKTGQNTEAFF
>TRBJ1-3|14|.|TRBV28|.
TGTGCCAGCAGTTTTAGGATGTATGGAAACACCATATATTTT
CASSFRMYGNTIYF
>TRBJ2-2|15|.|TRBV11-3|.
TGTGCCAGCAGCTTAAGAGTTAGAGGCCGGGAGGAGCTGTTTTTT
CASSLRVRGREELFF
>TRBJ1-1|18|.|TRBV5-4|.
TGTGCCAGCAGCTTCGGTGTGGGCCGTGGAATGACGAACACTGAAGCTTTCTTT
CASSFGVGRGMTNTEAFF
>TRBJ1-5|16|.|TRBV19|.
TGTGCCAGTACCTCTACCCCCGGGGCCCTAAATCAGCCCCAGCATTTT
CASTSTPGALNQPQHF
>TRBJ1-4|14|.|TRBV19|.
TGTGCCAGTAGTATCTACAGGATAGAGGAAAAACTGTTTTTT
CASSIYRIEEKLFF
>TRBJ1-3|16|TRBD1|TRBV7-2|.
TGTGCCAGCAGCAGCGGGACAGGGAGCTCTGGAAACACCATATATTTT
CASSSGTGSSGNTIYF
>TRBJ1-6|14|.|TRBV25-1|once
TGTGCCAGCAGTGAATCGGTAGGGTTGGGCACCCTCCACTTT
CASSESVGLGTLHF
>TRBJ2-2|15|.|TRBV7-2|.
TGTGCCAGCAGCTTAGCGCTAGGGAACACCGGGGAGCTGTTTTTT
CASSLALGNTGELFF
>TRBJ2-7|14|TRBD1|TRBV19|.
TGTGCCAGTAGTATTCCGGGACAGACCTACGAGCAGTACTTC
CASSIPGQTYEQYF
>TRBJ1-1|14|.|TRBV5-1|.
TGCGCCAGCAGCTTGGTTGGAGGTAACACTGAAGCTTTCTTT
CASSLVGGNTEAFF
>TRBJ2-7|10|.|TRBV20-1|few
TGCAGTGCTATGATCTACGAGCAGTACTTC
CSAMIYEQYF
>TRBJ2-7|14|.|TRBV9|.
TGTGCCAGCAGCCCTAGGGGGGACTCCTACGAGCAGTACTTC
CASSPRGDSYEQYF
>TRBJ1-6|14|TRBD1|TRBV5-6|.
TGTGCCAGCAGCTGGGGGACAGTTAATTCACCCCTCCACTTT
CASSWGTVNSPLHF
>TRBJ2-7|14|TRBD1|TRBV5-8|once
TGTGCCAGCAGCTTGGGCGGCAGGGGGTCCGAGCAGTACTTC
CASSLGGRGSEQYF
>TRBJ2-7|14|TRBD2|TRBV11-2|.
TGTGCCAGCAGCTTAGTGGGGGGGACCTACGAGCAGTACTTC
CASSLVGGTYEQYF
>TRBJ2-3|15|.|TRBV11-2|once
TGTGCCAGCAGCTTAGAGGGGGTTGACACAGATACGCAGTATTTT
CASSLEGVDTDTQYF
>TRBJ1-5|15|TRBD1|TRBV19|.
TGTGCCAGCGAGGACAGGGGTCTGTTCAATCAGCCCCAGCATTTT
CASEDRGLFNQPQHF
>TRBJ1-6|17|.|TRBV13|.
TGTGCCAGCAGCTTAGGCTCCAGCTACTCCTATAATTCACCCCTCCACTTT
CASSLGSSYSYNSPLHF
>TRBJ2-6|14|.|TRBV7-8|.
TGTGCCAGCAGCTTAGGGCCTGGGGCCAACGTCCTGACTTTC
CASSLGPGANVLTF
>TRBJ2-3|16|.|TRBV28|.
TGTGCCAGCAGCCAAACGACAGGAACTAGCACAGATACGCAGTATTTT
CASSQTTGTSTDTQYF
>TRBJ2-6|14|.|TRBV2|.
TGTGCCAGAAAGGGAGGTAATGGGGCCAACGTCCTGACTTTC
CARKGGNGANVLTF
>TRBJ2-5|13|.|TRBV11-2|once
TGTGCCAGCAGCTTAGACTCAAGAGAGACCCAGTACTTC
CASSLDSRETQYF
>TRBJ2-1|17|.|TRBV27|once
TGTGCCAGCAGTTTCTCCGGGGTAGGCATTCCCCACAATGAGCAGTTCTTC
CASSFSGVGIPHNEQFF
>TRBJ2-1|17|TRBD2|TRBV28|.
TGTGCCAGCAGTTTATTCCCAGTAGCGGGATATAACAATGAGCAGTTCTTC
CASSLFPVAGYNNEQFF
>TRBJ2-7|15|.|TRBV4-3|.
TGCGCCAGCAGCCAAGAGGGTAGGGGCCCCTACGAGCAGTACTTC
CASSQEGRGPYEQYF
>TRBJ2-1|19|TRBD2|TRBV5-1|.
TGCGCCAGCAGCTTGCAAGGACTAGCGGGAACCAGGTCCTACAATGAGCAGTTCTTC
CASSLQGLAGTRSYNEQFF
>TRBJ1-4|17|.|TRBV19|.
TGTGCCAGTACCACTACAGGGATCGCGGCAACTAATGAAAAACTGTTTTTT
CASTTTGIAATNEKLFF
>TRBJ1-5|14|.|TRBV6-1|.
TGTGCCAGCAGTGAACGGGGGAGCAATCAGCCCCAGCATTTT
CASSERGSNQPQHF
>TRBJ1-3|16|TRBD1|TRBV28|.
TGTGCCAGCAGTTATGACAGGGCTTTCGCTGGAAACACCATATATTTT
CASSYDRAFAGNTIYF
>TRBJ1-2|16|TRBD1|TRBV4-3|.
TGCGCCAGCAGCCGATCTGAGGAGACAGGGGCGTATGGCTACACCTTC
CASSRSEETGAYGYTF
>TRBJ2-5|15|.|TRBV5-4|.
TGTGCCAGCAGCCTCAGAAGGACAACCCAAGAGACCCAGTACTTC
CASSLRRTTQETQYF
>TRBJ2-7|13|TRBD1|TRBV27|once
TGTGCCAGCAGGACGACAGGGCTCTACGAGCAGTACTTC
CASRTTGLYEQYF
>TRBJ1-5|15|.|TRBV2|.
TGTGCCAGCAAAAGGGGGGTATCTAGCAATCAGCCCCAGCATTTT
CASKRGVSSNQPQHF
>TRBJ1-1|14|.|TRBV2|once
TGTGCCAGCAGGGGGACGTTCATGAACACTGAAGCTTTCTTT
CASRGTFMNTEAFF
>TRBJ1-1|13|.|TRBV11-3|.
TGTGCCAGCAGCCTGTTCGCGGACACTGAAGCTTTCTTT
CASSLFADTEAFF
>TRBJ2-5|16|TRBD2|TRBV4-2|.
TGTGCCAGCAGCCCCGATAGCGGGACGCCTCAAGAGACCCAGTACTTC
CASSPDSGTPQETQYF
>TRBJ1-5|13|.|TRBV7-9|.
TGTGCCAGCAGCTTAGGGCAGGGTCAGCCCCAGCATTTT
CASSLGQGQPQHF
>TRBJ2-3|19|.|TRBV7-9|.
TGTGCCAGCAGCTTATCCCTGGCGGCAGTCAATCGAGACACAGATACGCAGTATTTT
CASSLSLAAVNRDTDTQYF
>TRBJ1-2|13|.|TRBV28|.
TGTGCCAGCGACTCTCAGGGGTACTATGGCTACACCTTC
CASDSQGYYGYTF
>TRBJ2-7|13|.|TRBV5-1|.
TGTGCCAGCAGCTCACCCGACCCAGGGGTTAAGTACTTC
CASSSPDPGVKYF
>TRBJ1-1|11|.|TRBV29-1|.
TGCAGCGTTGGGACAAACACTGAAGCTTTCTTT
CSVGTNTEAFF
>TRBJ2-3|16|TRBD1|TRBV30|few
TGTGCCTGGAATACCTTCCGGGACAGGGCGGTAGATACGCAGTATTTT
CAWNTFRDRAVDTQYF
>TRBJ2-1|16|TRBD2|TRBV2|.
TGTGCCAGCGAATGGTCTGGGACTAGCGGTTACAATGAGCAGTTCTTC
CASEWSGTSGYNEQFF
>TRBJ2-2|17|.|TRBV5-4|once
TGTGCCAGCAGCCCCACGGGGAGCCCCTCGAACACCGGGGAGCTGTTTTTT
CASSPTGSPSNTGELFF
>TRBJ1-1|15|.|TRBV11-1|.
TGTGCCAGCAGCTTAGTGGGGGGAAGGGGCACTGAAGCTTTCTTT
CASSLVGGRGTEAFF
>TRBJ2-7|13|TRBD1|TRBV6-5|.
TGTGCCAGCAGTCGGGACAGGTCCTACGAGCAGTACTTC
CASSRDRSYEQYF
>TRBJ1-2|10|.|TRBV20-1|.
TGCAGTGCTAGTACGGTGTATGGGGACTTC
CSASTVYGDF
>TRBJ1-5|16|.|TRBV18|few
TGTGCCAGCTCACCACCTGGGACGGCTAGCAATCAGCCCCAGCATTTT
CASSPPGTASNQPQHF
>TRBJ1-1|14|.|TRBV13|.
TGTGCCAGCAGCTTAGGGGCCTTGAACACTGAAGCTTTCTTT
CASSLGALNTEAFF
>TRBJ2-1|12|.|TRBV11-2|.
TGTGCCAGCAGCTTCGCTAGCGATGAGCAGTTCTTC
CASSFASDEQFF
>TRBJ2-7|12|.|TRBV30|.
TGTGCCTGGAGTGTTCTGGCTTACGAGCAGTACTTC
CAWSVLAYEQYF